The 21 T cell receptor beta chains below come from one sample, sequenced in a study of blood T cell repertoires in COVID-19. Profiled with immunoSEQ multiplex PCR; TCRdb holds only in-frame clones, not every one. The sample shows some 130,000 clones, roughly nine tenths of them seen only once. The source material was peripheral blood. These receptors came from a man aged 50 to 60 with active COVID-19.

This clone has a single count. This chain uses TRBV5-1 with TRBJ1-2; D is unresolved. Per the germline V gene, CDR1 is SGHRS and CDR2 is YFSETQ. This CDR3 region has 14 residues. V lost 4 bases and J lost 4, with 14 bases in between. DNA for the CDR3: TGCGCCAGCAGCGTACGGGGAGGCGGCTATGGCTACACCTTC. Amino acids: CASSVRGGGYGYTF. The full variable domain, completed using reference TRBV5-1 and TRBJ1-2, is KAGVTQTPRYLIKTRGQQVTLSCSPISGHRSVSWYQQTPGQGLQFLFEYFSETQRNKGNFPGRFSGRQFSNSRSEMNVSTLELGDSALYLCASSVRGGGYGYTFGSGTRLTVV.

The chain employs TRBV11-3 and TRBJ2-7, with D perhaps matching TRBD1 (6 bases). Germline assignment: CDR1 SGHNT and CDR2 YENEEA. There are 13 residues in the CDR3. V lost 4 bases and J 8 bases, leaving 15 bases between the germline ends. This CDR3 is CASSSQTDRQQYF. DNA for the CDR3: TGTGCCAGCAGCTCCCAAACGGACAGACAGCAGTACTTC.

This chain uses TRBV11-3 with TRBJ2-1; 11 nucleotides agree with TRBD2. This CDR3 has 18 amino acids. V lost 11 bases and J lost 3; bases outside the gene matches: 18. Germline values: CDR1 SGHNT, CDR2 YENEEA. The CDR3 spells CAVSGSGRATKSYNEQFF. In DNA form, the CDR3 reads TGTGCCGTATCGGGTAGCGGGAGGGCGACAAAAAGCTACAATGAGCAGTTCTTC.

V gene TRBV12-5 combines with J gene TRBJ2-7; 9 bases map to TRBD1. With 0 bases clipped from V and 3 bases from J, the junction kept 15 bases outside the gene matches. Germline V gene sequence: CDR1 LGHNT, CDR2 FRNRAP. The CDR3 length is 19 residues. As DNA, the CDR3 is TGTGCTAGTGGTTTGGTATGGACCGGGGAACAGGGGGCGAACTACGAGCAGTACTTC. Translating gives CASGLVWTGEQGANYEQYF.

This rearrangement joins TRBV5-1 to TRBJ2-3; tentatively, D is TRBD2 (6 bases). CDR1 and CDR2 from the germline V gene are SGHRS and YFSETQ. V dropped 0 bases and J dropped 8 bases, with 7 bases sitting between them. This CDR3 spans 12 amino acids. As DNA, the CDR3 is TGCGCCAGCAGCTTGGGCGGGACTACGCAGTATTTT. Translating it yields CASSLGGTTQYF. The variable domain in full, completed from reference TRBV5-1 and TRBJ2-3, reads KAGVTQTPRYLIKTRGQQVTLSCSPISGHRSVSWYQQTPGQGLQFLFEYFSETQRNKGNFPGRFSGRQFSNSRSEMNVSTLELGDSALYLCASSLGGTTQYFGPGTRLTVL.

The V gene is TRBV2, the J gene TRBJ1-1; D perhaps matches TRBD1 (6 bases). Trimming stripped 1 base from V and 0 bases from J, with 15 bases between. Germline CDR1 and CDR2: SNHLY and FYNNEI. The CDR3 has 17 amino acids. CDR3 amino acids: CASSEGPGDLMNTEAFF. The CDR3 bases are TGTGCCAGCAGTGAAGGGCCAGGGGACCTCATGAACACTGAAGCTTTCTTT.

In this sample, this clone turned up once. The rearrangement joins TRBV7-9 to TRBJ2-3; the D gene is possibly TRBD2 (5 bases). Trimming took off 10 bases at V and 2 bases at J, with 16 bases between the two ends. Germline CDR1 and CDR2: SEHNR and FQNEAQ (reference sequence). The CDR3 extends over 14 amino acids. The CDR3 reads CATRDADFTDTQYF. The CDR3 DNA reads TGTGCCACCCGAGATGCGGACTTCACAGATACGCAGTATTTT.

The chain links TRBV2 to TRBJ2-1; possibly TRBD2 for D (6 bases). V lost 4 bases and J lost 5, with 15 bases in between. The length of the CDR3 is 15 residues. Germline-derived CDR1 and CDR2 are SNHLY and FYNNEI. The CDR3 sequence: CASSGFGLPDNEQFF. The CDR3 coding sequence is TGTGCCAGCAGTGGTTTCGGACTACCAGACAATGAGCAGTTCTTC.

This chain joins TRBV24-1 and TRBJ2-5; maybe TRBD1 (6 bases). From germline, CDR1 is KGHDR and CDR2 SFDVKD. With 7 bases removed from V and 4 bases from J, the gap between germline ends came to 18 bases. This CDR3 is built from 15 residues. The CDR3 sequence: CATSKVGGSGETQYF. DNA for the CDR3: TGTGCCACCAGCAAGGTAGGGGGTTCGGGAGAGACCCAGTACTTC.

The chain recombines TRBV6-1 with TRBJ2-5; D is perhaps TRBD1 (6 bases). CDR1 is MNHNS and CDR2 is SASEGT in the germline V gene. The CDR3 has 13 amino acids. V lost 2 bases to trimming and J lost 4 bases, with 8 bases between them. CDR3 DNA sequence: TGTGCCAGCAGTGAATCAGGGGTAGAGACCCAGTACTTC. Residues: CASSESGVETQYF.

Comment on this clone: This may arise from a read error, as a much more abundant clone is one base away. As DNA, the CDR3 is TGTGCCAGCAGCTTGCAAGGAAACACCATATATTTT. Translating gives CASSLQGNTIYF. The chain joins TRBV5-6 to TRBJ1-3, with D unresolved. Germline V CDR1 and CDR2: SGHDT, YYEEEE. The CDR3 sequence is 12 residues long. Between the trimmed V and J ends, which lost 1 base and 4 bases, there was a span of 3 bases. The full variable domain, rest sourced from reference TRBV5-6 and TRBJ1-3, is DAGVTQSPTHLIKTRGQQVTLRCSPKSGHDTVSWYQQALGQGPQFIFQYYEEEERQRGNFPDRFSGHQFPNYSSELNVNALLLGDSALYLCASSLQGNTIYFGEGSWLTVV.

CDR3 amino acids: CASNGQNYGYTF. The CDR3 DNA is TGTGCCAGCAATGGACAGAACTATGGCTACACCTTC. This sequence joins TRBV6-6 and TRBJ1-2; D possibly corresponds to TRBD1 (6 bases). Trimming pared 7 bases from V and 2 bases from J, leaving 8 bases between. The V gene's germline CDR1 is MNHNY and CDR2 SVGAGI (reference sequence). This CDR3 region has 12 residues.

The genes are TRBV7-2 and TRBJ1-3, with TRBD1 matching over 8 bases. Trimming removed 5 bases from V and 0 bases from J; junction bases left unmatched: 6. The germline CDR1 and CDR2 sequences are SGHTA and FQGNSA. This CDR3 is built from 16 residues. The CDR3 sequence: CASSRRQGSSGNTIYF. In DNA form, the CDR3 reads TGTGCCAGCAGCCGCAGACAGGGGAGCTCTGGAAACACCATATATTTT.

This chain joins TRBV5-5 and TRBJ2-3; perhaps TRBD2 as D (6 bases). Germline-derived CDR1 and CDR2 are SGHKS and YYEKEE (reference sequence). Between the trimmed V and J ends, which lost 3 bases and 6 bases, there was a span of 17 bases. The length of the CDR3 is 15 residues. The CDR3 sequence: CASSSLAFPTDTQYF. CDR3 sequence (DNA): TGTGCCAGCAGCTCCCTAGCGTTCCCCACCGATACGCAGTATTTT.

V and J are TRBV5-1 and TRBJ2-1; 10 positions agree with TRBD2. The V segment lost 0 bases and the J segment 4 bases; nucleotides outside the gene matches: 4. Per the germline V gene, CDR1 is SGHRS and CDR2 is YFSETQ. This CDR3 has 16 residues. The chain's CDR3 is CASSLATSGDYNEQFF. Here the CDR3 DNA reads TGCGCCAGCAGCTTGGCTACTAGCGGGGATTACAATGAGCAGTTCTTC.

The chain couples TRBV11-3 to TRBJ2-1; TRBD2 agrees at 12 bases. The CDR3 loop spans 15 amino acids. V lost 5 bases, J lost 4 bases, and 3 bases stayed unmatched. CDR1 is SGHNT, CDR2 YENEEA, per germline. CDR3 in DNA: TGTGCCAGCAGCCGACTAGCGGGAGCTTACAATGAGCAGTTCTTC. Translating gives CASSRLAGAYNEQFF.

This chain joins TRBV7-2 and TRBJ2-5, with TRBD1 as a possible D gene (6 bases). The V end was cut by 5 bases, the J end by 5 bases, with 18 bases between. The CDR3 is made up of 15 amino acids. From germline, CDR1 is SGHTA and CDR2 FQGNSA. The chain's CDR3 is CASSTKDSSGETQYF. In nucleotides, the CDR3 is TGTGCCAGCAGCACCAAGGACAGTTCGGGGGAGACCCAGTACTTC.

The chain joins TRBV9 to TRBJ1-4, with D unresolved. Germline-derived CDR1 and CDR2 are SGDLS and YYNGEE. This CDR3 contains 17 residues. V lost 0 bases and J 0 bases, leaving 12 bases between the germline ends. In nucleotides, the CDR3 is TGTGCCAGCAGCGTAGCTAATGGGAGACCAACTAATGAAAAACTGTTTTTT. Encoded protein: CASSVANGRPTNEKLFF.

The chain links TRBV19 to TRBJ2-5; 8 nucleotides match TRBD2. Trimming cost V 3 bases and J 4 bases; bases outside gene matches: 7. The CDR3 extends over 15 amino acids. In germline, CDR1 is LNHDA, CDR2 SQIVND (reference sequence). CDR3 loop: CASSIGTSTRETQYF. In nucleotides, the CDR3 is TGTGCCAGTAGTATCGGGACTAGTACTCGAGAGACCCAGTACTTC.

V usage is TRBV24-1 and J usage is TRBJ2-6; a possible D gene is TRBD2 (7 bases). V lost 5 bases and J 2 bases, leaving 15 bases between the germline ends. Looked up from germline, CDR1 is KGHDR and CDR2 is SFDVKD. CDR3 length equals 17 residues. The CDR3 DNA reads as TGTGCCACCAGTGGAGGGAGGGGGGTCACTGGGGCCAACGTCCTGACTTTC. Translating it yields CATSGGRGVTGANVLTF.

The rearrangement uses TRBV3-1 (or the pseudogene TRBV3-2) and TRBJ2-3, with 9 bases matching TRBD2. The germline V gene has CDR1 LGHDT and CDR2 YNNKEL (reference sequence). V trimming: 3 bases; J trimming: 2 bases; junction bases outside the gene matches: 9. There are 17 residues in the CDR3. CDR3 region: CASSHSAGGRVTDTQYF. The DNA of the CDR3 is TGTGCCAGCAGCCATAGTGCGGGGGGGCGTGTCACAGATACGCAGTATTTT.